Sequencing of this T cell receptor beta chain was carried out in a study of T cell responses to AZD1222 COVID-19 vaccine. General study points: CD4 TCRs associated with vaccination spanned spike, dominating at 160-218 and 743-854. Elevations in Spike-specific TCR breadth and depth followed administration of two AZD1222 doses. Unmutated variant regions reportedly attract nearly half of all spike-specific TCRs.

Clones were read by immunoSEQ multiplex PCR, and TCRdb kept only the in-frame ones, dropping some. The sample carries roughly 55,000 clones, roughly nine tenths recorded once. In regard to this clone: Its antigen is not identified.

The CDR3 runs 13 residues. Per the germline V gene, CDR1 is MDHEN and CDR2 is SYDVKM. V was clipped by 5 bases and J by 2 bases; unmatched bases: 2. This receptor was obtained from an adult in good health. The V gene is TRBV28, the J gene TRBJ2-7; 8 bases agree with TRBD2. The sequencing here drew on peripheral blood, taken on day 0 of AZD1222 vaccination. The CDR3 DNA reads TGTGCCAGCAGTGAGGGACTAGCCTACGAGCAGTACTTC. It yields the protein CASSEGLAYEQYF. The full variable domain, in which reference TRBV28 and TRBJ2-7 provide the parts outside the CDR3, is DVKVTQSSRYLVKRTGEKVFLECVQDMDHENMFWYRQDPGLGLRLIYFSYDVKMKEKGDIPEGYSVSREKKERFSLILESASTNQTSMYLCASSEGLAYEQYFGPGTRLTVT.